This T cell receptor beta chain was retrieved from a study of cytomegalovirus exposure and HLA in healthy donors. This clone appeared a single time. The PCR made use of 60 Vbeta and 13 Jbeta primers. The assay was immunoSEQ multiplex PCR, and TCRdb's table has in-frame clones only and misses some. The data hold under 150,000 clones, with around 80% observed a single time. V lost 4 bases and J 4 bases, leaving 8 bases between the germline ends. The length of the CDR3 is 13 residues. Germline CDR1 WNHNN, CDR2 SYGVQD (reference sequence). Sequencing used PBMCs. This rearrangement joins TRBV10-1 to TRBJ2-1; D is ambiguous. The sequence derives from a man aged 30-40 years in good health and CMV-seropositive. The CDR3 is CASSADWYNEQFF. The DNA of the CDR3 is TGCGCCAGCAGTGCAGACTGGTACAATGAGCAGTTCTTC.